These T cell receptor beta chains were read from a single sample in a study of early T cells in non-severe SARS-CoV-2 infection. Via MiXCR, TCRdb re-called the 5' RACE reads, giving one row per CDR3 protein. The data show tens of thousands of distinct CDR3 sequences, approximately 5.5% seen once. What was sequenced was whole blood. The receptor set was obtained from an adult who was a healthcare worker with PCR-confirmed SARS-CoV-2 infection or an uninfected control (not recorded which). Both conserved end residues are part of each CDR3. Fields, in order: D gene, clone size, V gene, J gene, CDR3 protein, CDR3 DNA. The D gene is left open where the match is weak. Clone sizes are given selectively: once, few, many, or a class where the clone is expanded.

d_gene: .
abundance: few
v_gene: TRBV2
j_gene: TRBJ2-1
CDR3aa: CASSEPRTPYNEQFF
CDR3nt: TGTGCCAGCAGTGAACCGAGGACTCCTTACAATGAGCAGTTCTTC

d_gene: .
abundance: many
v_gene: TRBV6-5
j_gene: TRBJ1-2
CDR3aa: CASSVQASYGYTF
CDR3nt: TGTGCCAGCAGTGTACAGGCCTCCTATGGCTACACCTTC

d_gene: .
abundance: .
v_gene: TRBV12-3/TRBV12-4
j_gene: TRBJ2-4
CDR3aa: CASRPAPGNIQYF
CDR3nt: TGTGCCAGCAGGCCTGCCCCAGGGAACATTCAGTACTTC

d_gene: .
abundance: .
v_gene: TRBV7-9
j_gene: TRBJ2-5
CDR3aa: CASSNNQGGQETQYF
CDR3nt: TGTGCCAGCAGCAACAATCAAGGGGGCCAAGAGACCCAGTACTTC

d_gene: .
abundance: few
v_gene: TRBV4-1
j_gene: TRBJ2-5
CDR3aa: CASSQEAGREETQYF
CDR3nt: TGCGCCAGCAGCCAAGAAGCGGGCAGGGAAGAGACCCAGTACTTC

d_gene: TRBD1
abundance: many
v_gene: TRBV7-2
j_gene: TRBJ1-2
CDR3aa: CASSAIGQGIAGDYGYTF
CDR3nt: TGTGCCAGCAGCGCTATTGGACAGGGGATCGCTGGGGACTATGGCTACACCTTC

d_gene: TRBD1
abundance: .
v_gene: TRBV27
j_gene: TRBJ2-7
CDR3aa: CASSIGTGINEQYF
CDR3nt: TGTGCCAGCAGTATCGGGACAGGGATCAACGAGCAGTACTTC

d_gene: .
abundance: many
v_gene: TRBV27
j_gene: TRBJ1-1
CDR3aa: CASRRRHDTNTEAFF
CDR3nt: TGTGCCAGCAGGCGGCGACATGACACAAACACTGAAGCTTTCTTT

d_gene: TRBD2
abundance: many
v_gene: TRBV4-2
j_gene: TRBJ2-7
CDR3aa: CASSQDLAGSYEQYF
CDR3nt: TGTGCCAGCAGCCAAGATCTAGCGGGCTCCTACGAGCAGTACTTC

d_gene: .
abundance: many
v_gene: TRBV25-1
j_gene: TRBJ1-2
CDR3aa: CASSDPLWAKGVYGYTF
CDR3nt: TGTGCCAGCAGTGACCCTTTGTGGGCGAAAGGGGTCTATGGCTACACCTTC

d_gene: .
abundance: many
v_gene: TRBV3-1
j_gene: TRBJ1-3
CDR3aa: CASSRLQGPSGNTIYF
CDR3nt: TGTGCCAGCAGCCGCCTCCAGGGCCCCTCTGGAAACACCATATATTTT

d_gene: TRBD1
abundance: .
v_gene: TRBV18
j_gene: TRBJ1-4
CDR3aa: CASSQTGANEKLFF
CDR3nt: TGTGCCAGCTCACAGACAGGGGCTAATGAAAAACTGTTTTTT

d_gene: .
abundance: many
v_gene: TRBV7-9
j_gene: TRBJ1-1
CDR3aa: CASSFWGTEAFF
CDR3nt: TGTGCCAGCAGCTTCTGGGGAACTGAAGCTTTCTTT

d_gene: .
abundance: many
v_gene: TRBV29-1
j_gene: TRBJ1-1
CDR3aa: CSEKRGPNTEAFF
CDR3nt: TGCAGCGAGAAACGCGGACCGAACACTGAAGCTTTCTTT

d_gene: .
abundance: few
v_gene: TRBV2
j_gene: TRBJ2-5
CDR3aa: CASSLQAAPPF
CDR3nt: TGTGCCAGCAGTTTGCAGGCGGCCCCACCATTC

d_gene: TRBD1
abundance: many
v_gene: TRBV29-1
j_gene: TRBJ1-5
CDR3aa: CSVGGQGSNQPQHF
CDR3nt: TGCAGCGTGGGAGGACAGGGCAGCAATCAGCCCCAGCATTTT

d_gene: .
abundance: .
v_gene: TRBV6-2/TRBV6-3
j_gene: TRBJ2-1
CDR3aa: CASRTPGKSNEQFF
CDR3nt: TGTGCCAGCAGGACACCCGGGAAATCCAATGAGCAGTTCTTC

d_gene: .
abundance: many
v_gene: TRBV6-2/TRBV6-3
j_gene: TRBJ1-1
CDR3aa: CASGSWLQGSTEAFF
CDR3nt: TGTGCCAGCGGAAGCTGGCTGCAGGGTTCCACTGAAGCTTTCTTT

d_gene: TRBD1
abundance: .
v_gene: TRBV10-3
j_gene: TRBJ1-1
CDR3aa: CAIRRDREATEAFF
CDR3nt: TGTGCCATCAGAAGGGACAGGGAAGCTACTGAAGCTTTCTTT

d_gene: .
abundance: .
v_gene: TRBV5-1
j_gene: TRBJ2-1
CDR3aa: CASSLGGTSGGSEQFF
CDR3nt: TGCGCCAGCAGCTTGGGCGGGACCAGCGGTGGGTCTGAGCAGTTCTTC

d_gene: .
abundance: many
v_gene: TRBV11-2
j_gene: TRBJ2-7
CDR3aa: CASSLVPAAEQYF
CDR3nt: TGTGCCAGCAGCTTAGTCCCTGCGGCCGAGCAGTACTTC

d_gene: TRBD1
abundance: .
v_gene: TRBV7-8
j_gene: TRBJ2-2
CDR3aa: CASSSGTGAGGELFF
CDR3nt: TGTGCCAGCAGCTCTGGGACAGGGGCGGGCGGGGAGCTGTTTTTT

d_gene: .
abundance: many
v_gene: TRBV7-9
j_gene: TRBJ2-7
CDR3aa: CASSNEGYEQYF
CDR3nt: TGTGCCAGCAGTAATGAGGGATACGAGCAGTACTTC

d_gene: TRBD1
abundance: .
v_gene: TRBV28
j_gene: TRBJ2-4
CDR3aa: CASSLPGTGTKNIQYF
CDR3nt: TGTGCCAGCAGTTTGCCCGGGACAGGGACCAAAAACATTCAGTACTTC

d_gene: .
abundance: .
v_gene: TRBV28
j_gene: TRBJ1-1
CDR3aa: CASSFSASLNTEAFF
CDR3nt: TGTGCCAGCAGTTTTTCCGCCAGCTTGAACACTGAAGCTTTCTTT

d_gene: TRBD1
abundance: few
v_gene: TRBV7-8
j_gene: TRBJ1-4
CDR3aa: CASSLNGQALKLFF
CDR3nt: TGTGCCAGCAGCTTAAACGGACAGGCACTAAAACTGTTTTTT

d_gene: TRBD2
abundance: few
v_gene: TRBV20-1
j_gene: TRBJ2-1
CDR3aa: CSASAGEVYNEQFF
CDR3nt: TGCAGTGCTAGCGCGGGGGAAGTCTACAATGAGCAGTTCTTC